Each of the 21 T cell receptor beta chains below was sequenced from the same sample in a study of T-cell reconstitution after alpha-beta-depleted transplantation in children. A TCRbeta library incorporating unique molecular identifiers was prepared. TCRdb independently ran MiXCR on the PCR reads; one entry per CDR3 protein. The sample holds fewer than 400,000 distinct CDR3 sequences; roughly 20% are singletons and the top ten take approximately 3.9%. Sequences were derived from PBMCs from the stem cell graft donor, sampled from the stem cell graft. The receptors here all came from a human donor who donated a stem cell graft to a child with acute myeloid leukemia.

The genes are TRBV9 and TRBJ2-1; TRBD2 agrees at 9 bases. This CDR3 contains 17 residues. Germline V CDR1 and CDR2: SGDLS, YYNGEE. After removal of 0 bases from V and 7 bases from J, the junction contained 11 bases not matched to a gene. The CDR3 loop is CASSVEIAGAHPNEQFF. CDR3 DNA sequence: TGTGCCAGCAGCGTAGAAATAGCGGGAGCACACCCGAATGAGCAGTTCTTC.

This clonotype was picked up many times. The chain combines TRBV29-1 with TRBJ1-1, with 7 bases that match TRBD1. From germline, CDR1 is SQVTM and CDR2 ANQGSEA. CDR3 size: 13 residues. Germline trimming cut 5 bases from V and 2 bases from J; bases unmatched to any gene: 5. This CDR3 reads CSVRTGGNTEAFF. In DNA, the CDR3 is TGCAGCGTTCGGACAGGAGGAAACACTGAAGCTTTCTTT.

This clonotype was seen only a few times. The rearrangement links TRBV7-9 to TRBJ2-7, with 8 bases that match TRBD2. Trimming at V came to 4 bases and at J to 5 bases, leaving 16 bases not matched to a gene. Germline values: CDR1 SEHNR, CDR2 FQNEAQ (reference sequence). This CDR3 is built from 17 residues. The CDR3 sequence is CASSSWFRDLREDEQYF. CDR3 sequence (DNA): TGTGCCAGCAGCTCGTGGTTTCGGGACTTGCGGGAGGACGAGCAGTACTTC. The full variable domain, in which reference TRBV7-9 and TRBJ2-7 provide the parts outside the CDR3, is DTGVSQNPRHKITKRGQNVTFRCDPISEHNRLYWYRQTLGQGPEFLTYFQNEAQLEKSRLLSDRFSAERPKGSFSTLEIQRTEQGDSAMYLCASSSWFRDLREDEQYFGPGTRLTVT.

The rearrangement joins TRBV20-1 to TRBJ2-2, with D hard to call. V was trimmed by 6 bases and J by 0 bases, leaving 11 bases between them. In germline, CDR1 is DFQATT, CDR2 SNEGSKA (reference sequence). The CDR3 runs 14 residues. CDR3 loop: CSATVGANTGELFF. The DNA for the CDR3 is TGCAGTGCCACTGTTGGCGCGAACACCGGGGAGCTGTTTTTT.

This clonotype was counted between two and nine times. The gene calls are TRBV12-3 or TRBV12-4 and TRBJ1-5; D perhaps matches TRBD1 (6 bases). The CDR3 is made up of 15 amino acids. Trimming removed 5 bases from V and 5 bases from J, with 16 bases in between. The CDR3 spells CASSTGRDKHQPQHF. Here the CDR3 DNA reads TGTGCCAGCAGTACAGGCCGGGACAAGCATCAGCCCCAGCATTTT.

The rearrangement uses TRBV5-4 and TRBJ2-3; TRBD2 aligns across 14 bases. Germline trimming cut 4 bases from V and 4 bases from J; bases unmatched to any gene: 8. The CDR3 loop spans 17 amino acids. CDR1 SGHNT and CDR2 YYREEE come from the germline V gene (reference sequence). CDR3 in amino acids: CASSKRLAGGVSDTQYF. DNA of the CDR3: TGTGCCAGCAGCAAAAGACTAGCGGGAGGGGTCTCAGATACGCAGTATTTT. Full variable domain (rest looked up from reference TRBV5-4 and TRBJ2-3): ETGVTQSPTHLIKTRGQQVTLRCSSQSGHNTVSWYQQALGQGPQFIFQYYREEENGRGNFPPRFSGLQFPNYSSELNVNALELDDSALYLCASSKRLAGGVSDTQYFGPGTRLTVL.

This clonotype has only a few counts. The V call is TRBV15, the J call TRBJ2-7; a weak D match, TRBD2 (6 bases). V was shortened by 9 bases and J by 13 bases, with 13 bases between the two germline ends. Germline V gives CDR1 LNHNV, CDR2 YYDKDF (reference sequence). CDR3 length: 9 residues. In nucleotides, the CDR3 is TGTGCCACGTGCGGGACTCATTACTTC. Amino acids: CATCGTHYF.

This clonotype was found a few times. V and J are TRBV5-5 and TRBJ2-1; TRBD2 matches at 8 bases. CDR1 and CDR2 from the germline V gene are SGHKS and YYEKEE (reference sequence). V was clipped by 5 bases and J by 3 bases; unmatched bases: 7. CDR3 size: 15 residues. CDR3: CASSPTSGYYNEQFF. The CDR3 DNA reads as TGTGCCAGCAGTCCAACTAGCGGATACTACAATGAGCAGTTCTTC.

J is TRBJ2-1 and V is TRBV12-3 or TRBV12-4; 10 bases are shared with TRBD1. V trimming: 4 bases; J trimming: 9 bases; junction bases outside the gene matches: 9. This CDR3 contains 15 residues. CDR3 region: CASSSTGGARGEQFF. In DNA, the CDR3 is TGTGCCAGCAGTTCGACAGGGGGCGCAAGGGGTGAGCAGTTCTTC.

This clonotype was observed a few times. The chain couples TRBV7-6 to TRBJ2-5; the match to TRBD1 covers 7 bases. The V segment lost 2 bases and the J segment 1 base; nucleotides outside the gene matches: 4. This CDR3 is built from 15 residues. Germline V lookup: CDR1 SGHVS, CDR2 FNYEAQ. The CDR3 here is CASSLMGQTQETQYF. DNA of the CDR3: TGTGCCAGCAGCTTAATGGGACAGACCCAAGAGACCCAGTACTTC.

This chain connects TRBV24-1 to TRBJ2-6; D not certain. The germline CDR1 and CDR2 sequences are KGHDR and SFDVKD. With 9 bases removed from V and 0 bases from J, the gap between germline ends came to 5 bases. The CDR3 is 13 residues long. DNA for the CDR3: TGTGCCACCGCCAACTCTGGGGCCAACGTCCTGACTTTC. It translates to CATANSGANVLTF.

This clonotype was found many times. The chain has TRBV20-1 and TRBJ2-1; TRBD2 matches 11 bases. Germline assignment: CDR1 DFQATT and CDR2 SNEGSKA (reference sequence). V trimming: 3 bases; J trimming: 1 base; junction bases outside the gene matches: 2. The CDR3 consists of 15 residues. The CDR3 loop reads CSASTSGRSYNEQFF. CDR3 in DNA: TGCAGTGCTAGCACTAGCGGGAGATCCTACAATGAGCAGTTCTTC.

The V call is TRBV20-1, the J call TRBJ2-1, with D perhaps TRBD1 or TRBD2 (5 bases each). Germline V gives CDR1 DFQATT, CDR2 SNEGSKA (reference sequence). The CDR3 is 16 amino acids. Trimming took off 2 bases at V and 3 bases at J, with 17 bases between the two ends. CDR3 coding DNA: TGCAGTGCTAGAATTATTGGGGGAGAGGACTACAATGAGCAGTTCTTC. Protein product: CSARIIGGEDYNEQFF.

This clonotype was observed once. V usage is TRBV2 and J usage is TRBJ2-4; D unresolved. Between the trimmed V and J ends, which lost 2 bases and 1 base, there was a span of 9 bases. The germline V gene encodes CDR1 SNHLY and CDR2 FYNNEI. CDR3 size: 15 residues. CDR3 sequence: CASSERSAAKNIQYF. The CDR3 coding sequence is TGTGCCAGCAGTGAAAGGTCCGCGGCCAAAAACATTCAGTACTTC.

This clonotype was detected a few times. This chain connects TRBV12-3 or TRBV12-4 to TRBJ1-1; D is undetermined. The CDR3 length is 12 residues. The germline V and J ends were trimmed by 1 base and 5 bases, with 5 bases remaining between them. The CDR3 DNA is TGTGCCAGCAGTTTAGTTCCTACTGAAGCTTTCTTT. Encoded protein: CASSLVPTEAFF.

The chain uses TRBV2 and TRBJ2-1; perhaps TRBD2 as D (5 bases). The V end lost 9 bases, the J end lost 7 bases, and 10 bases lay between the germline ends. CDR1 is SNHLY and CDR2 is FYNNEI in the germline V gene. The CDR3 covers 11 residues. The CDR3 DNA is TGTGCCAGTTTACTAGGGAATGAGCAGTTCTTC. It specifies CASLLGNEQFF.

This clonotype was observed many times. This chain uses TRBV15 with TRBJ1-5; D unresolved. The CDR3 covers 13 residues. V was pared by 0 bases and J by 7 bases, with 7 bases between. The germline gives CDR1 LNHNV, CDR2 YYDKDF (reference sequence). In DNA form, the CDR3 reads TGTGCCACCAGCAGAGATGGTAGCCAGCCCCAGCATTTT. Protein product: CATSRDGSQPQHF.

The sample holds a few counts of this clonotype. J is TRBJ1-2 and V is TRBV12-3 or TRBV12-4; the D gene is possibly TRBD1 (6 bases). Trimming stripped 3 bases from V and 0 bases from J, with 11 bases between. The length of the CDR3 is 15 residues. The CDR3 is CASSLLGGANYGYTF. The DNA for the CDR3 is TGTGCCAGCAGTTTGTTAGGGGGAGCTAACTATGGCTACACCTTC.

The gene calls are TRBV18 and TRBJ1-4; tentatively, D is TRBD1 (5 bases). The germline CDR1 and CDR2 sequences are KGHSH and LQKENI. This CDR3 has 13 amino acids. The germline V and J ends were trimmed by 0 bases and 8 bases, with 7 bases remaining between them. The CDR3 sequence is CASSPPKGEKLFF. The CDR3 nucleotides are TGTGCCAGCTCACCACCCAAGGGGGAAAAACTGTTTTTT.

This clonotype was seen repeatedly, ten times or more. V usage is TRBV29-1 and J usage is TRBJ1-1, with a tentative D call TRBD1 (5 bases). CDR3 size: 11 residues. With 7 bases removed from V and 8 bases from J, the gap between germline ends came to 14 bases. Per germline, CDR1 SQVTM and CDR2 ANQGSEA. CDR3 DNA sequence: TGCAGCGAGAGGAGGGACGTGGAAGCTTTCTTT. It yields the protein CSERRDVEAFF.

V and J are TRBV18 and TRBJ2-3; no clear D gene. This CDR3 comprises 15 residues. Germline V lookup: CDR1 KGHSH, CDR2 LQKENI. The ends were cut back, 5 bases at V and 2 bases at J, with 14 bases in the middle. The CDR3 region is CASSSSQTHTDTQYF. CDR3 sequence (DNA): TGTGCCAGCTCATCTTCGCAGACCCACACAGATACGCAGTATTTT.